This is a list of T cell receptor beta chains from one sample in a study of Graves' ophthalmopathy and Graves' hyperthyroidism. Each CDR3 protein gets one entry after TCRdb re-called the multiplex PCR reads with MiXCR. The table includes a few hundred thousand distinct CDR3 sequences, 35% to 45% detected once. Specimen: peripheral blood or thyroid tissue (not recorded which). These receptors all stem from an adult man with Graves' hyperthyroidism. Each CDR3 is given with its conserved first and last residue. The D gene is left open where the match is weak. Rows give clone size only sometimes, using once, few, many, or a class for an expanded clone.

D gene: TRBD2
J gene: TRBJ2-3
V gene: TRBV10-3
clone size: few
CDR3 protein: CAISAGGGADTQYF
CDR3 DNA: TGTGCCATCAGTGCGGGCGGGGGGGCTGATACGCAGTATTTT

D gene: .
J gene: TRBJ2-7
V gene: TRBV7-6
clone size: .
CDR3 protein: CASRDYGPSYEQYF
CDR3 DNA: TGTGCCAGCAGAGATTATGGGCCGTCCTACGAGCAGTACTTC

D gene: .
J gene: TRBJ1-3
V gene: TRBV7-9
clone size: many
CDR3 protein: CASSLAGGTRGNTIYF
CDR3 DNA: TGTGCCAGCAGCTTAGCGGGTGGTACTCGAGGAAACACCATATATTTT

D gene: .
J gene: TRBJ2-5
V gene: TRBV2
clone size: .
CDR3 protein: CASRTAQQETQYF
CDR3 DNA: TGTGCCAGCAGAACAGCCCAGCAAGAGACCCAGTACTTC

D gene: TRBD2
J gene: TRBJ2-7
V gene: TRBV29-1
clone size: .
CDR3 protein: CSSGTSEHEQYF
CDR3 DNA: TGCAGCTCCGGGACTAGCGAGCACGAGCAGTACTTC

D gene: .
J gene: TRBJ2-7
V gene: TRBV7-9
clone size: many
CDR3 protein: CASSLFSHEQYF
CDR3 DNA: TGTGCCAGCAGCTTATTCTCCCACGAGCAGTACTTC

D gene: .
J gene: TRBJ2-5
V gene: TRBV14
clone size: .
CDR3 protein: CASSQDWRAAQETQYF
CDR3 DNA: TGTGCCAGCAGCCAAGATTGGAGGGCGGCCCAAGAGACCCAGTACTTC

D gene: TRBD1
J gene: TRBJ1-1
V gene: TRBV7-2
clone size: many
CDR3 protein: CASSFWAGGYTEAFF
CDR3 DNA: TGTGCCAGCAGCTTTTGGGCAGGGGGCTATACTGAAGCTTTCTTT

D gene: TRBD1
J gene: TRBJ2-2
V gene: TRBV19
clone size: few
CDR3 protein: CASSSLDRAGELFF
CDR3 DNA: TGTGCCAGTAGTAGTTTGGACAGGGCTGGGGAGCTGTTTTTT

D gene: .
J gene: TRBJ1-6
V gene: TRBV6-1
clone size: many
CDR3 protein: CASSEARGKGFSPLHF
CDR3 DNA: TGTGCCAGCAGTGAAGCTAGGGGGAAAGGTTTTTCACCCCTCCACTTT

D gene: TRBD1
J gene: TRBJ1-1
V gene: TRBV7-9
clone size: .
CDR3 protein: CASSVPPGQGAGNTEAFF
CDR3 DNA: TGTGCCAGCAGCGTACCTCCGGGACAGGGGGCAGGTAACACTGAAGCTTTCTTT

D gene: .
J gene: TRBJ1-2
V gene: TRBV27
clone size: .
CDR3 protein: CASSSIPVGGGYTF
CDR3 DNA: TGTGCCAGCAGTTCCATACCGGTTGGAGGAGGCTACACCTTC

D gene: .
J gene: TRBJ2-6
V gene: TRBV29-1
clone size: many
CDR3 protein: CSVEAREGDSGANVLTF
CDR3 DNA: TGCAGCGTTGAAGCTAGGGAAGGGGACTCTGGGGCCAACGTCCTGACTTTC

D gene: .
J gene: TRBJ1-3
V gene: TRBV2
clone size: .
CDR3 protein: CASSEGAGTISGNTIYF
CDR3 DNA: TGTGCCAGCAGTGAGGGTGCGGGGACGATATCTGGAAACACCATATATTTT

D gene: TRBD2
J gene: TRBJ2-3
V gene: TRBV24-1
clone size: .
CDR3 protein: CATSDTRGSTDTQYF
CDR3 DNA: TGTGCCACCAGTGATACGCGGGGGAGCACAGATACGCAGTATTTT

D gene: .
J gene: TRBJ1-3
V gene: TRBV6-6
clone size: few
CDR3 protein: CASSRKGTNTIYF
CDR3 DNA: TGTGCCAGCAGCAGAAAAGGGACAAACACCATATATTTT

D gene: TRBD1
J gene: TRBJ2-3
V gene: TRBV9
clone size: few
CDR3 protein: CASSLDRGLTDTQYF
CDR3 DNA: TGTGCCAGCAGCCTCGACAGGGGGCTTACAGATACGCAGTATTTT

D gene: .
J gene: TRBJ2-5
V gene: TRBV4-1
clone size: many
CDR3 protein: CASSRDGLETQYF
CDR3 DNA: TGCGCCAGCAGCCGAGACGGGTTGGAGACCCAGTACTTC

D gene: .
J gene: TRBJ2-3
V gene: TRBV7-9
clone size: .
CDR3 protein: CASRDPGPDTQYF
CDR3 DNA: TGTGCCAGCAGGGATCCAGGACCAGATACGCAGTATTTT

D gene: TRBD1
J gene: TRBJ2-7
V gene: TRBV20-1
clone size: many
CDR3 protein: CSARSQGAGGEQYF
CDR3 DNA: TGCAGTGCTAGAAGCCAGGGGGCGGGCGGCGAGCAGTACTTC

D gene: .
J gene: TRBJ2-3
V gene: TRBV29-1
clone size: few
CDR3 protein: CSAQVDRRLDTQYF
CDR3 DNA: TGCAGCGCCCAAGTGGACAGAAGGCTAGATACGCAGTATTTT

D gene: TRBD2
J gene: TRBJ2-7
V gene: TRBV12-3/TRBV12-4
clone size: many
CDR3 protein: CASSWASGSGYEQYF
CDR3 DNA: TGTGCCAGCAGTTGGGCTAGCGGGAGTGGGTACGAGCAGTACTTC

D gene: TRBD1
J gene: TRBJ1-2
V gene: TRBV10-3
clone size: .
CDR3 protein: CAVRDSTSYGYTF
CDR3 DNA: TGTGCCGTCCGGGACAGTACCAGCTATGGCTACACTTTC

D gene: .
J gene: TRBJ2-2
V gene: TRBV30
clone size: .
CDR3 protein: CAWTANTGELFF
CDR3 DNA: TGTGCCTGGACGGCGAACACCGGGGAGCTGTTTTTT

D gene: TRBD1
J gene: TRBJ2-7
V gene: TRBV29-1
clone size: .
CDR3 protein: CSVEDGTATYEQYF
CDR3 DNA: TGCAGCGTTGAAGACGGGACAGCAACCTACGAGCAGTACTTC

D gene: .
J gene: TRBJ1-5
V gene: TRBV29-1
clone size: .
CDR3 protein: CSLAWSNQPQHF
CDR3 DNA: TGCAGCTTAGCGTGGAGCAATCAGCCCCAGCATTTT

D gene: .
J gene: TRBJ1-2
V gene: TRBV5-6
clone size: many
CDR3 protein: CASSLAPGDQNGYTF
CDR3 DNA: TGTGCCAGCAGCTTGGCCCCGGGGGATCAGAATGGCTACACCTTC

D gene: .
J gene: TRBJ1-1
V gene: TRBV7-9
clone size: .
CDR3 protein: CASSQGGGNTEAFF
CDR3 DNA: TGTGCCAGCAGCCAAGGGGGGGGGAACACTGAAGCTTTCTTT

D gene: .
J gene: TRBJ1-4
V gene: TRBV20-1
clone size: many
CDR3 protein: CSATIPTNEKLFF
CDR3 DNA: TGCAGTGCTACCATACCAACTAATGAAAAACTGTTTTTT

D gene: TRBD1
J gene: TRBJ2-5
V gene: TRBV7-8
clone size: many
CDR3 protein: CASSRMTGAQETQYF
CDR3 DNA: TGTGCCAGCAGCCGAATGACAGGGGCCCAAGAGACCCAGTACTTC

D gene: .
J gene: TRBJ1-1
V gene: TRBV6-1
clone size: many
CDR3 protein: CASRERPMNTEAFF
CDR3 DNA: TGTGCCAGCAGGGAACGGCCCATGAACACTGAAGCTTTCTTT

D gene: TRBD2
J gene: TRBJ2-5
V gene: TRBV20-1
clone size: few
CDR3 protein: CSARVPPGGGVVGYETQYF
CDR3 DNA: TGCAGTGCTAGAGTCCCCCCTGGCGGGGGGGTTGTAGGATACGAGACCCAGTACTTC

D gene: .
J gene: TRBJ1-2
V gene: TRBV5-1
clone size: .
CDR3 protein: CASSSRTDFYGYTF
CDR3 DNA: TGCGCCAGCAGCTCCCGGACAGACTTCTATGGCTACACCTTC

D gene: .
J gene: TRBJ2-5
V gene: TRBV2
clone size: .
CDR3 protein: CASKRGAGETQYF
CDR3 DNA: TGTGCCAGCAAACGGGGGGCCGGAGAGACCCAGTACTTC

D gene: TRBD2
J gene: TRBJ2-5
V gene: TRBV12-3/TRBV12-4
clone size: many
CDR3 protein: CASSFLGLAGDQETQYF
CDR3 DNA: TGTGCCAGCAGTTTTTTGGGACTAGCGGGAGACCAAGAGACCCAGTACTTC

D gene: TRBD1
J gene: TRBJ1-1
V gene: TRBV6-5
clone size: many
CDR3 protein: CGSAVTRDRGAFF
CDR3 DNA: TGTGGGAGCGCAGTTACTCGAGACAGGGGAGCTTTCTTT

D gene: TRBD1
J gene: TRBJ2-7
V gene: TRBV6-6
clone size: few
CDR3 protein: CASSGTVGREQYF
CDR3 DNA: TGTGCCAGCAGCGGGACAGTTGGGCGGGAGCAGTACTTC

D gene: .
J gene: TRBJ2-5
V gene: TRBV2
clone size: many
CDR3 protein: CASSGFGSPGQETQYF
CDR3 DNA: TGTGCCAGCAGTGGGTTCGGGTCGCCAGGACAAGAGACCCAGTACTTC

D gene: .
J gene: TRBJ1-6
V gene: TRBV11-3
clone size: few
CDR3 protein: CASSPETGYNSPLHF
CDR3 DNA: TGTGCCAGCAGCCCGGAAACGGGTTATAATTCACCCCTCCACTTT

D gene: .
J gene: TRBJ1-5
V gene: TRBV6-5
clone size: many
CDR3 protein: CASSYGSNQPQHF
CDR3 DNA: TGTGCCAGCAGTTACGGTAGCAATCAGCCCCAGCATTTT

D gene: TRBD1
J gene: TRBJ2-7
V gene: TRBV7-2
clone size: .
CDR3 protein: CASSLAGGASLYF
CDR3 DNA: TGTGCCAGCAGCTTAGCAGGGGGCGCTTCCCTGTACTTC

D gene: TRBD2
J gene: TRBJ2-1
V gene: TRBV9
clone size: .
CDR3 protein: CASSVGPGRDEQFF
CDR3 DNA: TGTGCCAGCAGCGTAGGTCCAGGGAGGGATGAGCAGTTCTTC

D gene: TRBD2
J gene: TRBJ2-7
V gene: TRBV7-8
clone size: few
CDR3 protein: CASRIAGRYEQYF
CDR3 DNA: TGTGCCAGCAGGATAGCGGGACGCTACGAGCAGTACTTC

D gene: .
J gene: TRBJ1-2
V gene: TRBV9
clone size: many
CDR3 protein: CASSGQGANYGYTF
CDR3 DNA: TGTGCCAGCAGCGGGCAGGGAGCTAACTATGGCTACACCTTC

D gene: .
J gene: TRBJ1-3
V gene: TRBV7-7
clone size: many
CDR3 protein: CASSGGFGNTIYF
CDR3 DNA: TGTGCTAGCAGTGGAGGGTTTGGAAACACCATATATTTT

D gene: .
J gene: TRBJ1-5
V gene: TRBV12-5
clone size: few
CDR3 protein: CASGLVLGTASNQPQHF
CDR3 DNA: TGTGCTAGTGGTTTGGTATTAGGCACAGCTAGCAATCAGCCCCAGCATTTT

D gene: TRBD2
J gene: TRBJ2-3
V gene: TRBV29-1
clone size: few
CDR3 protein: CSVGGPSGGASTDTQYF
CDR3 DNA: TGCAGCGTTGGGGGACCTAGCGGGGGGGCTAGCACAGATACGCAGTATTTT

D gene: .
J gene: TRBJ1-2
V gene: TRBV4-1
clone size: many
CDR3 protein: CASSPLAGALYGYTF
CDR3 DNA: TGCGCCAGCAGCCCTTTGGCTGGGGCCCTCTATGGCTACACCTTC

D gene: .
J gene: TRBJ2-1
V gene: TRBV7-2
clone size: few
CDR3 protein: CASTQGHGNNEQFF
CDR3 DNA: TGTGCCAGCACCCAAGGACACGGGAACAATGAGCAGTTCTTC

D gene: .
J gene: TRBJ2-5
V gene: TRBV6-6
clone size: .
CDR3 protein: CASYPTGGWRETQYF
CDR3 DNA: TGTGCCAGCTATCCGACCGGGGGATGGAGGGAGACCCAGTACTTC

D gene: .
J gene: TRBJ1-1
V gene: TRBV2
clone size: many
CDR3 protein: CASPRGGRNTEAFF
CDR3 DNA: TGTGCCAGCCCGAGGGGGGGGAGGAACACTGAAGCTTTCTTT

D gene: .
J gene: TRBJ1-1
V gene: TRBV2
clone size: .
CDR3 protein: CASGREAFF
CDR3 DNA: TGTGCCAGTGGGCGCGAAGCTTTCTTT

D gene: .
J gene: TRBJ1-1
V gene: TRBV2
clone size: many
CDR3 protein: CASMRGSTEAFF
CDR3 DNA: TGTGCCAGCATGCGGGGTAGTACTGAAGCTTTCTTT

D gene: TRBD2
J gene: TRBJ2-5
V gene: TRBV28
clone size: .
CDR3 protein: CASSLRRTSGISRETQYF
CDR3 DNA: TGTGCCAGCAGTTTACGGCGGACTAGCGGGATCTCGCGGGAGACCCAGTACTTC